This T cell receptor (beta chain) emerged from a study of OX40 agonist ivuxolimab in advanced cancers. Study details: People in dose escalation had one of these cancers: hepatocellular carcinoma, melanoma, renal cell or head and neck cancer. Eligibility rules accepted prior anti-PD-1, anti-PD-L1 or anti-CTLA-4 therapy, and 40% to 50% had some.

Sequencing was performed with immunoSEQ multiplex PCR; in TCRdb, only in-frame clones are kept and a portion is missing. The sample has about 50,000 clones, around 87% seen once. CDR3 length equals 13 residues. In germline, CDR1 is MNHEY, CDR2 SMNVEV (reference sequence). The V gene end was trimmed by 6 bases and the J gene end by 6 bases; junction bases not matched to a gene: 8. Autoimmune disease history or systemic immunosuppression was exclusionary. The chain is built from TRBV27 and TRBJ2-7; 7 positions match TRBD2. This TCR was sampled from an adult with an advanced solid tumor such as melanoma, head and neck, liver or kidney cancer. Sequenced material: CD4+ or CD8+ T cells sorted from blood, taken in a trial of the OX40 agonist ivuxolimab. CDR3 nucleotides: TGTGCCAGCAGCCCAGGATTAGCGGGCGAGCAGTACTTC. Amino acid sequence: CASSPGLAGEQYF.